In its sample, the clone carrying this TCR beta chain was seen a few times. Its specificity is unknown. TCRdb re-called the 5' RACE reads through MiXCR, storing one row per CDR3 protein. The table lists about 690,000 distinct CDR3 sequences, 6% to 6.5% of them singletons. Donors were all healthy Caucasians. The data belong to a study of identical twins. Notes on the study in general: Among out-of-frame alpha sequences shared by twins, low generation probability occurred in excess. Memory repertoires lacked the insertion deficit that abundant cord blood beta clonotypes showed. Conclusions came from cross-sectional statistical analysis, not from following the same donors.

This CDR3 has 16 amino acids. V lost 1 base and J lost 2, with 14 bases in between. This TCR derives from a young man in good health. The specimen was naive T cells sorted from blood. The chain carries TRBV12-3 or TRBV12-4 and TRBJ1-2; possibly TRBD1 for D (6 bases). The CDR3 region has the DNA TGTGCCAGCAGTTTAGGGCAGGGGCCTTTGAACTATGGCTACACCTTC. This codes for CASSLGQGPLNYGYTF.